The present entry profiles one T cell receptor beta chain with its context. This sample stems from a study of blood T cell repertoires in COVID-19. The CDR3 contains 15 residues. The J segment lost 2 bases and the V segment lost 2 bases, leaving 3 bases of the junction unmatched. Germline V lookup: CDR1 LNHDA, CDR2 SQIVND (reference sequence). In the authors' workflow: The assay estimated nucleated cells by amplifying reference gene primers. The method was immunoSEQ multiplex PCR; TCRdb's version includes in-frame clones alone and lacks a portion of them. D and trimming were read from the DNA, whereas the V and J calls and clone size are those reported in that table. The data contain about 270,000 clones, 82% of them singletons.

J is TRBJ2-7 and V is TRBV19; 10 nucleotides match TRBD1. The TCR was taken from a woman younger than 35 with acute or convalescent COVID-19. The specimen was peripheral blood. As DNA, the CDR3 is TGTGCCAGTAGTATACGACAGGGGGCTACCTACGAGCAGTACTTC. Amino acid sequence: CASSIRQGATYEQYF.